The 30 T cell receptor beta chains below all came from one sample that was sequenced in a study of monozygotic twins with inflammatory bowel disease. One entry per CDR3 protein, without DNA, is what TCRdb gives after re-calling the 5' RACE reads. The sample table includes about 380,000 distinct CDR3 sequences. Source material: blood. The receptors were sampled from a human donor with ulcerative colitis or Crohn's disease, or a healthy co-twin of an affected twin (not recorded which).

This chain connects TRBV12-3 or TRBV12-4 to TRBJ2-5; TCRdb's D gene call, TRBD2, goes unchecked for lack of DNA. The CDR3 has 15 amino acids. CDR3 protein: CASSYPSGGWETQYF.

The genes are TRBV12-3 or TRBV12-4 and TRBJ1-4; TCRdb's D gene call, TRBD1, goes unchecked for lack of DNA. The CDR3 covers 14 residues. CDR3 region: CASSITGDNEKLFF.

The V gene is TRBV7-9, the J gene TRBJ2-2. Germline CDR1 reads SEHNR; CDR2 reads FQNEAQ (reference sequence). The length of the CDR3 is 13 residues. The CDR3 region is CASSTSNTGELFF.

This sequence joins TRBV2 and TRBJ2-5; lacking DNA, the TRBD2 call made by TCRdb goes unchecked. The CDR3 runs 14 residues. Germline V gene lookup returns CDR1 SNHLY and CDR2 FYNNEI. The CDR3 sequence: CASSAMLGGETQYF.

The rearrangement links TRBV5-1 to TRBJ1-3. The CDR3 runs 18 residues. Germline CDR1 SGHRS, CDR2 YFSETQ. The CDR3 reads CASSLRAQTEYSGNTIYF.

V gene TRBV4-3 combines with J gene TRBJ2-1; no DNA is available, so the TRBD1 call from TCRdb remains unchecked. Germline V lookup: CDR1 LGHNA, CDR2 YSLEER. The CDR3 is 14 amino acids. The chain's CDR3 is CASSQDQGSNEQFF.

This chain links TRBV24-1 with TRBJ2-2; TCRdb's assignment of TRBD2 cannot be checked, as there is no DNA. The CDR3 length is 15 residues. Germline V gene sequence: CDR1 KGHDR, CDR2 SFDVKD. This CDR3 reads CATSKVSGVTGELFF.

The V call is TRBV7-2, the J call TRBJ1-2. The CDR3 runs 13 residues. Germline V gene lookup returns CDR1 SGHTA and CDR2 FQGNSA. CDR3 sequence reads: CASSLDYRYGYTF. The variable domain in full, completed from reference TRBV7-2 and TRBJ1-2, reads GAGVSQSPSNKVTEKGKDVELRCDPISGHTALYWYRQSLGQGLEFLIYFQGNSAPDKSGLPSDRFSAERTGGSVSTLTIQRTQQEDSAVYLCASSLDYRYGYTFGSGTRLTVV.

The V and J genes are TRBV4-3 and TRBJ1-4; TCRdb names TRBD1, which stays unverified in the absence of DNA. Germline values: CDR1 LGHNA, CDR2 YSLEER. The CDR3 extends over 15 amino acids. CDR3 protein: CASSQGPGTNEKLFF.

The chain couples TRBV6-2 or TRBV6-3 to TRBJ2-2; TCRdb outputs TRBD2, but without DNA this stays unchecked. The germline V gene has CDR1 MNHEY and CDR2 SVGEGT. CDR3 length: 13 residues. CDR3: CASSAWENGELFF.

The chain employs TRBV9 and TRBJ2-2; TCRdb names TRBD1, which stays unverified in the absence of DNA. The CDR3 runs 14 residues. Germline values: CDR1 SGDLS, CDR2 YYNGEE. The CDR3: CASSVGQGSGELFF.

V usage is TRBV6-4 and J usage is TRBJ2-3; TCRdb proposes TRBD1, but this gene call is untestable without DNA. CDR3 length equals 14 residues. Looked up from germline, CDR1 is MRHNA and CDR2 is SNTAGT. CDR3 amino acids: CASSRRGGTDTQYF.

The CDR3 spells CASSSSGTGPAEQFF. V and J are TRBV11-3 and TRBJ2-1; TCRdb picks TRBD1, but there is no DNA to check that call. Germline V gives CDR1 SGHNT, CDR2 YENEEA. The length of the CDR3 is 15 residues.

This rearrangement joins TRBV5-1 to TRBJ1-1. The CDR3 spans 14 residues. CDR1 SGHRS and CDR2 YFSETQ come from the germline V gene. CDR3 residues: CASSSGRLNTEAFF.

The rearrangement uses TRBV6-2 or TRBV6-3 and TRBJ2-3; TCRdb reports TRBD1, a call that lacks DNA to check it against. Per the germline V gene, CDR1 is MNHEY and CDR2 is SVGEGT. This CDR3 comprises 16 residues. The CDR3 loop is CASSYPAGTRRDTQYF.

The V gene is TRBV7-9, the J gene TRBJ2-1; TCRdb's assignment of TRBD1 cannot be checked, as there is no DNA. The CDR3 covers 15 residues. Germline CDR1 reads SEHNR; CDR2 reads FQNEAQ (reference sequence). The chain's CDR3 is CASSSRGQSGYEQFF.

The V call is TRBV20-1, the J call TRBJ1-6; no DNA is available, so the TRBD1 call from TCRdb remains unchecked. CDR1 is DFQATT, CDR2 SNEGSKA, per germline (reference sequence). The CDR3 spans 14 residues. The CDR3 is CSANLDRANSPLHF.

The chain employs TRBV6-2 or TRBV6-3 and TRBJ1-5; TCRdb picks TRBD1, but there is no DNA to check that call. CDR3 length: 14 amino acids. Germline V gene lookup returns CDR1 MNHEY and CDR2 SVGEGT. This chain's CDR3 is CASRFGNGYQPQHF.

This chain joins TRBV6-1 and TRBJ2-5; absent DNA, TCRdb's TRBD1 call cannot be checked. CDR1 MNHNS and CDR2 SASEGT come from the germline V gene. The CDR3 sequence is 13 residues long. The CDR3 sequence is CASTQDIQETQYF.

V gene TRBV12-3 or TRBV12-4 combines with J gene TRBJ1-4. The CDR3 spans 12 residues. CDR3 region: CASSLRSEKLFF.

The CDR3 is CASTARGGSGANVLTF. The rearrangement uses TRBV19 and TRBJ2-6; with no DNA, the TCRdb D assignment of TRBD1 cannot be verified. Germline V gene data show CDR1 as LNHDA and CDR2 as SQIVND (reference sequence). The CDR3 sequence is 16 residues long.

The CDR3 loop is CASSLTVGSGANVLTF. The J gene is TRBJ2-6, the V gene TRBV7-9. The CDR3 contains 16 residues. Germline CDR1 SEHNR, CDR2 FQNEAQ (reference sequence).

V usage is TRBV3-1 and J usage is TRBJ2-3. Germline V gene lookup returns CDR1 LGHDT and CDR2 YNNKEL (reference sequence). The CDR3 contains 16 residues. Here the CDR3 reads CASSPGEGLATDTQYF.

The gene calls are TRBV20-1 and TRBJ2-5; the D call from TCRdb, TRBD1, cannot be confirmed without DNA. The CDR3 has 14 residues. Germline CDR1 reads DFQATT; CDR2 reads SNEGSKA (reference sequence). Here the CDR3 reads CSARGGRTTETQYF.

The CDR3 reads CASTIEGGTGSHETQYF. J is TRBJ2-5 and V is TRBV5-6; TCRdb picks TRBD1, but there is no DNA to check that call. CDR3 length: 17 residues. Per germline, CDR1 SGHDT and CDR2 YYEEEE.

The CDR3 sequence is CASSAWTELQETQYF. The chain joins TRBV25-1 to TRBJ2-5; TCRdb outputs TRBD1, but without DNA this stays unchecked. The CDR3 contains 15 residues. Germline V CDR1 and CDR2: MGHDK, SYGVNS.

The chain uses TRBV5-1 and TRBJ2-5; the TCRdb D gene call, TRBD1, has no DNA to confirm it. The germline V gene encodes CDR1 SGHRS and CDR2 YFSETQ. The CDR3 totals 16 residues. This CDR3 reads CASSSPTGGSQETQYF. The variable domain in full, with the rest retrieved from reference TRBV5-1 and TRBJ2-5, is KAGVTQTPRYLIKTRGQQVTLSCSPISGHRSVSWYQQTPGQGLQFLFEYFSETQRNKGNFPGRFSGRQFSNSRSEMNVSTLELGDSALYLCASSSPTGGSQETQYFGPGTRLLVL.

The rearrangement uses TRBV4-1 and TRBJ2-7; TCRdb's D gene call, TRBD1, goes unchecked for lack of DNA. Germline V gene sequence: CDR1 MGHRA, CDR2 YSYEKL. The CDR3 extends over 14 amino acids. CDR3 region: CASSQTDRSYEQYF.

The J gene is TRBJ1-5, the V gene TRBV7-9; the D gene TCRdb calls, TRBD1, cannot be checked with no DNA. The CDR3 has 16 residues. Looked up from germline, CDR1 is SEHNR and CDR2 is FQNEAQ (reference sequence). This CDR3 is CASSPGTGLSNQPQHF.

The V gene is TRBV20-1, the J gene TRBJ1-5; as DNA is missing, the TRBD1 call by TCRdb cannot be tested. CDR3 size: 15 residues. The germline V gene has CDR1 DFQATT and CDR2 SNEGSKA (reference sequence). CDR3 protein: CSASPTGRRNQPQHF.